This is a list of T cell receptor beta chains from one sample in a study of blood T cell repertoires in COVID-19. Here immunoSEQ multiplex PCR was the method, and the copy in TCRdb shows in-frame clones only, minus some. The data show some 83,000 clones, with 84% seen just once and 3% to 4.5% held by the top ten. Sample: peripheral blood. The source is a man aged 50-60 years with acute or convalescent COVID-19. Both conserved end residues are part of each CDR3. D genes are given only for firm matches. Clone sizes are given selectively: once, few, many, or a class where the clone is expanded.

DNA: TGTGCCAGTAGTATGGGACAGAACAATCAGCCCCAGCATTTT
CDR3: CASSMGQNNQPQHF
size: .
J: TRBJ1-5
V: TRBV19
D: TRBD1

DNA: TGTGCCAGCAGCCAAGCCCCGGGGGGCTCTGGAAACACCATATATTTT
CDR3: CASSQAPGGSGNTIYF
size: .
J: TRBJ1-3
V: TRBV3-1/TRBV3-2
D: .

DNA: TGTGCCAGCAGCTTAGACCCCTGGCTTCCCCCCTATGGCTACACCTTC
CDR3: CASSLDPWLPPYGYTF
size: .
J: TRBJ1-2
V: TRBV7-9
D: .

DNA: TGTGCCAGCTCACGTAGTCGAAATCAGCCCCAGCATTTT
CDR3: CASSRSRNQPQHF
size: once
J: TRBJ1-5
V: TRBV18
D: .

DNA: TGTGCCAGCTCACCCGGGACAGGGAGTGAAAAACTGTTTTTT
CDR3: CASSPGTGSEKLFF
size: .
J: TRBJ1-4
V: TRBV18
D: TRBD1

DNA: TGTGCCAGTAGTACCCCAGACAATCAGCCCCAGCATTTT
CDR3: CASSTPDNQPQHF
size: .
J: TRBJ1-5
V: TRBV19
D: .

DNA: TGCAGCGTTGGGGACAGGGGCTACGAGCAGTACTTC
CDR3: CSVGDRGYEQYF
size: .
J: TRBJ2-7
V: TRBV29-1
D: TRBD1

DNA: TGTGCCAGCAGCTTCCGGGCCGCGGTGGGAGGAGATCAGCCCCAGCATTTT
CDR3: CASSFRAAVGGDQPQHF
size: .
J: TRBJ1-5
V: TRBV7-2
D: .

DNA: TGTGCCAGCAGCTCACTAGCGGGGGCCTACACCGGGGAGCTGTTTTTT
CDR3: CASSSLAGAYTGELFF
size: .
J: TRBJ2-2
V: TRBV7-9
D: TRBD2

DNA: TGTGCCAGCAGCCGCATGGGGGGTACCGGGGGCTACACCTTC
CDR3: CASSRMGGTGGYTF
size: .
J: TRBJ1-2
V: TRBV6-5
D: .

DNA: TGCGCCAGCAGCCAACGCCAGACGTGGGGGCGAGAGACCCAGTACTTC
CDR3: CASSQRQTWGRETQYF
size: .
J: TRBJ2-5
V: TRBV4-1
D: .

DNA: TGTGCCAGCAGTTTAGGGCGCGGGCCCCAGCATTTT
CDR3: CASSLGRGPQHF
size: .
J: TRBJ1-5
V: TRBV12-3/TRBV12-4
D: .

DNA: TGTGCCAGTCTCGGGGGAAACACTGAAGCTTTCTTT
CDR3: CASLGGNTEAFF
size: .
J: TRBJ1-1
V: TRBV19
D: .

DNA: TGTGCCTGGAGTCTGTTGACAGGGGCTAATGAAAAACTGTTTTTT
CDR3: CAWSLLTGANEKLFF
size: .
J: TRBJ1-4
V: TRBV30
D: TRBD1

DNA: TGTGCCAGTAGTTCACGACAGGTAGGGAATGAGCAGTTCTTC
CDR3: CASSSRQVGNEQFF
size: .
J: TRBJ2-1
V: TRBV19
D: .

DNA: TGTGCCAGCAGTTTATCGGCCAGCGGTTACGAGCAGTACTTC
CDR3: CASSLSASGYEQYF
size: .
J: TRBJ2-7
V: TRBV27
D: .

DNA: TGCAGCGTTGAACTAGCGGGGGGGCCCTTCCTATACAATGAGCAGTTCTTC
CDR3: CSVELAGGPFLYNEQFF
size: few
J: TRBJ2-1
V: TRBV29-1
D: TRBD2

DNA: TGTGCCAGCAGCCTTAGGACTAGCGGGTACCTCGGGGCCCAGTACTTC
CDR3: CASSLRTSGYLGAQYF
size: .
J: TRBJ2-5
V: TRBV11-2
D: TRBD2

DNA: TGTGCCAGCAGCTTCGGACAGGAATTCTCTGAAGCTTTCTTT
CDR3: CASSFGQEFSEAFF
size: .
J: TRBJ1-1
V: TRBV5-8
D: TRBD1

DNA: TGTGCCAGCAGCCAACAGGGGGGCACTGAAGCTTTCTTT
CDR3: CASSQQGGTEAFF
size: few
J: TRBJ1-1
V: TRBV3-1/TRBV3-2
D: TRBD1

DNA: TGTGCCAGCAGTGAAGCGCCCAGGCCCCGAGATTCTTTCTTT
CDR3: CASSEAPRPRDSFF
size: .
J: TRBJ1-1
V: TRBV2
D: .

DNA: TGTGCCAGCAGCCCCGAGGGCGGCGGGAGGGATCAAGAGACCCAGTACTTC
CDR3: CASSPEGGGRDQETQYF
size: .
J: TRBJ2-5
V: TRBV13
D: TRBD2

DNA: TGTGCCAGCAGTTACTCGATGGGGGGGGGAGGCTACACCTTC
CDR3: CASSYSMGGGGYTF
size: .
J: TRBJ1-2
V: TRBV6-5
D: .

DNA: TGCGCCAGCAGCTTGGGACAGATTAACGCCTACTCTGGAAACACCATATATTTT
CDR3: CASSLGQINAYSGNTIYF
size: .
J: TRBJ1-3
V: TRBV5-1
D: .

DNA: TGTGCCAGCAGCTTACCCGGGACAGGGGCTTATTCACCCCTCCACTTT
CDR3: CASSLPGTGAYSPLHF
size: .
J: TRBJ1-6
V: TRBV7-2
D: TRBD1

DNA: TGTGCCAGCAGCGTAGGGGGGAGCGGGACCTACAATGAGCAGTTCTTC
CDR3: CASSVGGSGTYNEQFF
size: .
J: TRBJ2-1
V: TRBV9
D: TRBD2

DNA: TGTGCCAGCAGTTACGCGGGTTGGTACGAGCAGTACTTC
CDR3: CASSYAGWYEQYF
size: .
J: TRBJ2-7
V: TRBV6-2/TRBV6-3
D: .

DNA: TGTGCCAGCAGCACGCTTTCGTCAGGGAACACTGAAGCTTTCTTT
CDR3: CASSTLSSGNTEAFF
size: few
J: TRBJ1-1
V: TRBV5-4
D: .

DNA: TGTGCCAGCAGTGAACTTGGCAGGGGAACCGGGGAGCTGTTTTTT
CDR3: CASSELGRGTGELFF
size: few
J: TRBJ2-2
V: TRBV2
D: .

DNA: TGCGCCAGCAGCTTGTATGGCGGGAGACCCTCCTACGAGCAGTACTTC
CDR3: CASSLYGGRPSYEQYF
size: once
J: TRBJ2-7
V: TRBV5-1
D: TRBD2

DNA: TGTGCCAGTAGTCGCTTGGCGGGAGGGCCAAATGAGCAGTTCTTC
CDR3: CASSRLAGGPNEQFF
size: .
J: TRBJ2-1
V: TRBV19
D: TRBD2

DNA: TGTGCCAGCATCCGAGGGACAGGGTACATAGGAGGATATGGCTACACCTTC
CDR3: CASIRGTGYIGGYGYTF
size: once
J: TRBJ1-2
V: TRBV27
D: TRBD1

DNA: TGCGCCAGCAGCCAAGACAACAGCATCAATCAGCCCCAGCATTTT
CDR3: CASSQDNSINQPQHF
size: .
J: TRBJ1-5
V: TRBV4-1
D: .

DNA: TGTGCCAGCAGCCGACCTACTAGCGGGGGACCTAGCTGGCATGGAGATACGCAGTATTTT
CDR3: CASSRPTSGGPSWHGDTQYF
size: .
J: TRBJ2-3
V: TRBV3-1/TRBV3-2
D: TRBD2

DNA: TGTGCCAGCAGCGTAGGGAGACGGGGAAACACCATATATTTT
CDR3: CASSVGRRGNTIYF
size: .
J: TRBJ1-3
V: TRBV9
D: .

DNA: TGCGCCAGCATGCGGGACCTCTACGAGCAGTACTTC
CDR3: CASMRDLYEQYF
size: few
J: TRBJ2-7
V: TRBV10-2
D: .

DNA: TGTGCCAGCAGTGGAACGGGGGGCACTGAAGCTTTCTTT
CDR3: CASSGTGGTEAFF
size: .
J: TRBJ1-1
V: TRBV6-6
D: .

DNA: TGTGCCAGCAGTCGCTCCCGGGACACTTCCTACAATGAGCAGTTCTTC
CDR3: CASSRSRDTSYNEQFF
size: .
J: TRBJ2-1
V: TRBV6-6
D: .

DNA: TGTGCCAGCAGCGGTCCGGGAACAGGGAGGGACGAGCAGTACTTC
CDR3: CASSGPGTGRDEQYF
size: once
J: TRBJ2-7
V: TRBV7-9
D: .

DNA: TGTGCCAGTATAGCCACCGGGACATCCCAAGGTGAGCAGTTCTTC
CDR3: CASIATGTSQGEQFF
size: .
J: TRBJ2-1
V: TRBV19
D: .

DNA: TGTGCCAGCAGTTTATCCACGCGGGGGATCTCTGGCTACACCTTC
CDR3: CASSLSTRGISGYTF
size: .
J: TRBJ1-2
V: TRBV27
D: .

DNA: TGTGCCAGTGGGACAGGGAGAACCTACGAGCAGTACTTC
CDR3: CASGTGRTYEQYF
size: .
J: TRBJ2-7
V: TRBV28
D: TRBD1

DNA: TGTGCCAGCAGTTACTCGCCAGGGACAGGTTCACCCCTCCACTTT
CDR3: CASSYSPGTGSPLHF
size: few
J: TRBJ1-6
V: TRBV6-5
D: TRBD1

DNA: TGTGCCAGCAGCTTAGAGGCGGGGGGTGGAGAGACCCAGTACTTC
CDR3: CASSLEAGGGETQYF
size: once
J: TRBJ2-5
V: TRBV7-9
D: TRBD2

DNA: TGTGCCAGCAGCCCTGACAGGAACGAGCAGTACTTC
CDR3: CASSPDRNEQYF
size: .
J: TRBJ2-7
V: TRBV7-9
D: .

DNA: TGTGCCAGCAGCTTCGGGGGTGGAGAGCAGTACTTC
CDR3: CASSFGGGEQYF
size: few
J: TRBJ2-7
V: TRBV5-4
D: .

DNA: TGTGCCAGCACCGAAACGGACAGTCCCTACGAGCAGTACTTC
CDR3: CASTETDSPYEQYF
size: .
J: TRBJ2-7
V: TRBV9
D: .

DNA: TGTGCCAGCGAAAGGGACAGCCACTGGGAGCAGTACTTC
CDR3: CASERDSHWEQYF
size: .
J: TRBJ2-7
V: TRBV7-9
D: TRBD1

DNA: TGTGCCAGCAGGAGGGGACAGAACCAAGAGACCCAGTACTTC
CDR3: CASRRGQNQETQYF
size: .
J: TRBJ2-5
V: TRBV6-5
D: TRBD1

DNA: TGTGCCAGCAGTTACGGGTCCGGGACTAGCTTTGTGGAGACCCAGTACTTC
CDR3: CASSYGSGTSFVETQYF
size: .
J: TRBJ2-5
V: TRBV6-2/TRBV6-3
D: TRBD2

DNA: TGTGCCAGTAGTATAGTTTCGGACACCGGGGAGCTGTTTTTT
CDR3: CASSIVSDTGELFF
size: .
J: TRBJ2-2
V: TRBV19
D: .

DNA: TGCGCCAGCAGCTTGACTAGCGGGGTAACCGGGGAGCTGTTTTTT
CDR3: CASSLTSGVTGELFF
size: .
J: TRBJ2-2
V: TRBV5-1
D: TRBD2

DNA: TGTGCCAGCATGGAGGCGAGCTCCTATAATTCACCCCTCCACTTT
CDR3: CASMEASSYNSPLHF
size: .
J: TRBJ1-6
V: TRBV6-5
D: .

DNA: TGTGCCAGCAGTACAACGACAGGGGGAGAGACCCAGTACTTC
CDR3: CASSTTTGGETQYF
size: .
J: TRBJ2-5
V: TRBV28
D: TRBD1

DNA: TGTGCCAGCAGCCAAAGAGGGGGGGGTGTTAATGAAAAACTGTTTTTT
CDR3: CASSQRGGGVNEKLFF
size: .
J: TRBJ1-4
V: TRBV3-1/TRBV3-2
D: .